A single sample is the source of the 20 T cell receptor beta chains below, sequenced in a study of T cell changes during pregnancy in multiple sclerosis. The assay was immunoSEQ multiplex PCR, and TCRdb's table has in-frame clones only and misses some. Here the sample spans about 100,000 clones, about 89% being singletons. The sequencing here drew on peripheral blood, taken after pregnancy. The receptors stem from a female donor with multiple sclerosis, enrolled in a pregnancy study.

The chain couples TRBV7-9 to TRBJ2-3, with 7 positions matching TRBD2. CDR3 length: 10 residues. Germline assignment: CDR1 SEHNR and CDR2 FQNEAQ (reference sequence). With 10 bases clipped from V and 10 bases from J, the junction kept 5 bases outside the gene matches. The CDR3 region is CATSGTAQYF. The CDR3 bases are TGTGCCACGAGCGGGACGGCGCAGTATTTT. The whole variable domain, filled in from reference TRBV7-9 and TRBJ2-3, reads DTGVSQNPRHKITKRGQNVTFRCDPISEHNRLYWYRQTLGQGPEFLTYFQNEAQLEKSRLLSDRFSAERPKGSFSTLEIQRTEQGDSAMYLCATSGTAQYFGPGTRLTVL.

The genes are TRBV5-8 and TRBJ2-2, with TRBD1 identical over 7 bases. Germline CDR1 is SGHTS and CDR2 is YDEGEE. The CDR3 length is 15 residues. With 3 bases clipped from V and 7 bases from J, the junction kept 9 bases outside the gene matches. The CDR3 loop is CASSYARQGVGELFF. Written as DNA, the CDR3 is TGTGCCAGCAGCTACGCTCGGCAGGGGGTCGGGGAGCTGTTTTTT.

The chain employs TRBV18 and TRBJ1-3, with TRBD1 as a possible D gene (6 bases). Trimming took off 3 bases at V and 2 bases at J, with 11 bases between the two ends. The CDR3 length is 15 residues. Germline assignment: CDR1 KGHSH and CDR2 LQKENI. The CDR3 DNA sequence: TGTGCCAGCTCACCCGGGACAATCCCTGGAAACACCATATATTTT. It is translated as CASSPGTIPGNTIYF. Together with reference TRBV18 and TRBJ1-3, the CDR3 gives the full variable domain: NAGVMQNPRHLVRRRGQEARLRCSPMKGHSHVYWYRQLPEEGLKFMVYLQKENIIDESGMPKERFSAEFPKEGPSILRIQQVVRGDSAAYFCASSPGTIPGNTIYFGEGSWLTVV.

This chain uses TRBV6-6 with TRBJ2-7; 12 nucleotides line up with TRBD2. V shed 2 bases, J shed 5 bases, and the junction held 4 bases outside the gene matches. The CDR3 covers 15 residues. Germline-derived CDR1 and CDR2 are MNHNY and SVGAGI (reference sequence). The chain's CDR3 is CASSYQTSGGNEQYF. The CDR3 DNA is TGTGCCAGCAGTTACCAAACTAGCGGGGGGAACGAGCAGTACTTC.

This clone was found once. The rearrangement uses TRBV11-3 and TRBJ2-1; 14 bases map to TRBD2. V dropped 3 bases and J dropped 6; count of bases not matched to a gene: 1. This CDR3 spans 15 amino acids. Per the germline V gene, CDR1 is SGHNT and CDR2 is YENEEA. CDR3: CASSLGLAGVNEQFF. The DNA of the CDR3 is TGTGCCAGCAGCTTGGGACTAGCGGGAGTCAATGAGCAGTTCTTC. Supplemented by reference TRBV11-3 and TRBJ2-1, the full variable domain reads EAGVVQSPRYKIIEKKQPVAFWCNPISGHNTLYWYLQNLGQGPELLIRYENEEAVDDSQLPKDRFSAERLKGVDSTLKIQPAELGDSAVYLCASSLGLAGVNEQFFGPGTRLTVL.

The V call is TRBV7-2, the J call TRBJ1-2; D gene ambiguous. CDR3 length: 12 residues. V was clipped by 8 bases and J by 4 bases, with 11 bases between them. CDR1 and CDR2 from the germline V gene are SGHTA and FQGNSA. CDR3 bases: TGTGCCAGCCTCCTCTCGGGCTATGGCTACACCTTC. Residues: CASLLSGYGYTF.

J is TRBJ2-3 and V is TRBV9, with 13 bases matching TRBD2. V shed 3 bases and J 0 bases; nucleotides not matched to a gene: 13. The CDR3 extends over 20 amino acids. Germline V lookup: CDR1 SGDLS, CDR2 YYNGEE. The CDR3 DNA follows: TGTGCCAGCAGCGCCCACCCCGGGACTAGCGGGGCCCCTAGCACAGATACGCAGTATTTT. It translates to CASSAHPGTSGAPSTDTQYF.

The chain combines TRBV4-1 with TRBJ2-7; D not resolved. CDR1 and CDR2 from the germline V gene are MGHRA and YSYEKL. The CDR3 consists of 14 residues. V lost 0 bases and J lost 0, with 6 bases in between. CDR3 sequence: CASSQEQTSYEQYF. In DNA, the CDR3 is TGCGCCAGCAGCCAAGAACAGACCTCCTACGAGCAGTACTTC.

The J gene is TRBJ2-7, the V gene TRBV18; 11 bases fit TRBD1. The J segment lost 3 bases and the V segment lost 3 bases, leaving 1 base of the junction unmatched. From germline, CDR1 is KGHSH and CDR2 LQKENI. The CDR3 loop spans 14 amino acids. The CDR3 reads CASSPGTGGYEQYF. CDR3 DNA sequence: TGTGCCAGCTCACCCGGGACAGGGGGCTACGAGCAGTACTTC. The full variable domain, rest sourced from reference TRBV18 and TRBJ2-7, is NAGVMQNPRHLVRRRGQEARLRCSPMKGHSHVYWYRQLPEEGLKFMVYLQKENIIDESGMPKERFSAEFPKEGPSILRIQQVVRGDSAAYFCASSPGTGGYEQYFGPGTRLTVT.

CDR3 bases: TGCGCCAGCAGCCAGAACCAAGGGAGCTTGGGAGGCGAGCAGTACTTC. It yields the protein CASSQNQGSLGGEQYF. The chain combines TRBV5-1 with TRBJ2-7; possibly TRBD2 for D (6 bases). CDR3 length: 16 amino acids. Germline values: CDR1 SGHRS, CDR2 YFSETQ. V lost 4 bases to trimming and J lost 6 bases, with 23 bases between them.

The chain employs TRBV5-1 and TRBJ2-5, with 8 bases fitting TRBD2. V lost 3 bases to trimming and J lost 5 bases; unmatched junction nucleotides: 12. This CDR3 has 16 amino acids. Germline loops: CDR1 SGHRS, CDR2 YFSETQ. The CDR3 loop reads CASSSHLGGAGETQYF. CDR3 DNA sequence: TGCGCCAGCAGCTCCCACCTCGGGGGGGCAGGGGAGACCCAGTACTTC.

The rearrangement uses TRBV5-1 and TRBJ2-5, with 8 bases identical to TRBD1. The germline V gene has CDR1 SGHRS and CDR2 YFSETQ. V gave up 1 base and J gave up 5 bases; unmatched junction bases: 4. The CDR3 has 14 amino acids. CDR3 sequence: CASSLKTGVETQYF. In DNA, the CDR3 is TGCGCCAGCAGCTTGAAGACAGGGGTGGAGACCCAGTACTTC.

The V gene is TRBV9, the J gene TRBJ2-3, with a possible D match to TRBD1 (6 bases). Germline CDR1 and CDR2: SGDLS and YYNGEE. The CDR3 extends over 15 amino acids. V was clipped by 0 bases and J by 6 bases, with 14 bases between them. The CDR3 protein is CASSVASPRGDTQYF. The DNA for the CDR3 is TGTGCCAGCAGCGTAGCTAGCCCAAGGGGGGATACGCAGTATTTT.

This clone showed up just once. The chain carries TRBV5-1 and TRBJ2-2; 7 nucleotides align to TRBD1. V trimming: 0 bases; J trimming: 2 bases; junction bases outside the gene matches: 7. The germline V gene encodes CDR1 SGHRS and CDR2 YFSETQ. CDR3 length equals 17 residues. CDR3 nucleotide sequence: TGCGCCAGCAGCTTGGGCAGGGGGACAGATAACACCGGGGAGCTGTTTTTT. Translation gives CASSLGRGTDNTGELFF.

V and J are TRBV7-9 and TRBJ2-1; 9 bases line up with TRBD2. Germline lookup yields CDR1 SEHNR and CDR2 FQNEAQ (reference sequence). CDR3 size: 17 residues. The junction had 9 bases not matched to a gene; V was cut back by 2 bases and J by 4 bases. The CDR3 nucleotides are TGTGCCAGCAGCTTAACCGGGACTAGCAGACCTTACAATGAGCAGTTCTTC. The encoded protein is CASSLTGTSRPYNEQFF.

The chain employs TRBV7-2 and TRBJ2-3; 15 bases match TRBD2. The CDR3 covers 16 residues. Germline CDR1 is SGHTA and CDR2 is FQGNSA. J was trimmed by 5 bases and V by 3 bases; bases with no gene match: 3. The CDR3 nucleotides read TGTGCCAGCAGCTTGACGGGACTAGCGGGGGGAGATACGCAGTATTTT. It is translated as CASSLTGLAGGDTQYF.

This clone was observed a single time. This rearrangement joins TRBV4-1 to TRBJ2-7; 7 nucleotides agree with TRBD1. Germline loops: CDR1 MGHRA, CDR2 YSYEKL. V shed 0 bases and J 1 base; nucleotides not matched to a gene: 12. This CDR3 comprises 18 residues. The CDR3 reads CASSQEGFGAGGSYEQYF. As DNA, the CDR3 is TGCGCCAGCAGCCAAGAAGGTTTTGGGGCAGGGGGTTCCTACGAGCAGTACTTC.

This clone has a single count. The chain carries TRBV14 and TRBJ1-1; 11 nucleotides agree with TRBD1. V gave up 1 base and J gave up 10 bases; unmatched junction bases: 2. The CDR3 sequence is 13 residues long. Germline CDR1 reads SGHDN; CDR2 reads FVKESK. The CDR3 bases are TGTGCCAGCAGCCAAGGGACAGGGGGCCGAGCTTTCTTT. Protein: CASSQGTGGRAFF.

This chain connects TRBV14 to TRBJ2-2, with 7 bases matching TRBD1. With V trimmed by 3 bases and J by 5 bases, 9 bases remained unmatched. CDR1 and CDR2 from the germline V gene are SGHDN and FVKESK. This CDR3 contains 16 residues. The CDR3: CASSQKWDSGTGELFF. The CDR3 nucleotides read TGTGCCAGCAGCCAGAAGTGGGACAGCGGAACCGGGGAGCTGTTTTTT.

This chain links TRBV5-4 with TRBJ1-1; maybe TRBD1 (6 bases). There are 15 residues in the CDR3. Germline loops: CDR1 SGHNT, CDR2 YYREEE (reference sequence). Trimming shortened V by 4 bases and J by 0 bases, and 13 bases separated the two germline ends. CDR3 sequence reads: CASSPRQELNTEAFF. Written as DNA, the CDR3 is TGTGCCAGCAGCCCCAGACAGGAGCTGAACACTGAAGCTTTCTTT. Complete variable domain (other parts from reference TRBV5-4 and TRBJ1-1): ETGVTQSPTHLIKTRGQQVTLRCSSQSGHNTVSWYQQALGQGPQFIFQYYREEENGRGNFPPRFSGLQFPNYSSELNVNALELDDSALYLCASSPRQELNTEAFFGQGTRLTVV.